This entry lists 22 T cell receptor beta chains sequenced from one sample in a study of shared clonotypes between healthy human individuals. Terminally differentiated effector memory CD45RA+ cells were left out of the naive CD8 fraction, which was CD45RO-negative and positively selected for CCR7. The method was immunoSEQ multiplex PCR; TCRdb's version includes in-frame clones alone and lacks a portion of them. The sample contains around 2,000,000 clones, about 95% of which appear only once. Source material: naive CD8+ T cells sorted from blood. The receptors derive from a man aged 18 to 35 in good health.

V is TRBV30 and J is TRBJ1-1; D unclear. Germline lookup yields CDR1 GTSNPN and CDR2 SVGIG (reference sequence). Trimming pared 4 bases from V and 0 bases from J, leaving 15 bases between. The CDR3 extends over 15 amino acids. The CDR3 DNA reads TGTGCCTGGAACCCGTCCCCCGACCTGAACACTGAAGCTTTCTTT. Its protein product is CAWNPSPDLNTEAFF.

About this clone: The sample has other DNA sequences that encode this CDR3 too. CDR3 amino acids: CASSPDRDYGYTF. The CDR3 coding sequence is TGTGCCAGCTCACCAGACAGGGACTATGGCTACACCTTC. The chain uses TRBV18 and TRBJ1-2, with 7 bases identical to TRBD1. V trimming: 2 bases; J trimming: 3 bases; junction bases outside the gene matches: 0. This CDR3 contains 13 residues. Germline lookup yields CDR1 KGHSH and CDR2 LQKENI.

This chain uses TRBV27 with TRBJ2-7; D remains unclear. The ends were cut back, 6 bases at V and 2 bases at J, with 20 bases in the middle. CDR1 is MNHEY and CDR2 is SMNVEV in the germline V gene (reference sequence). CDR3 size: 16 residues. The CDR3 sequence is CASSPSTGPLTYEQYF. DNA for the CDR3: TGTGCCAGCAGCCCTTCTACCGGGCCCCTTACCTACGAGCAGTACTTC.

The rearrangement joins TRBV5-4 to TRBJ2-1; D is perhaps TRBD2 (7 bases). CDR3 length: 19 residues. Trimming cost V 3 bases and J 3 bases, with 25 bases left between them. Germline V lookup: CDR1 SGHNT, CDR2 YYREEE (reference sequence). CDR3 sequence reads: CASSWIALLAGAFYNEQFF. The CDR3 bases are TGTGCCAGCAGCTGGATTGCCCTTCTTGCGGGGGCCTTCTACAATGAGCAGTTCTTC.

The rearrangement uses TRBV7-9 and TRBJ2-2, with 7 nucleotides matching TRBD2. The length of the CDR3 is 16 residues. Germline trimming cut 4 bases from V and 4 bases from J; bases unmatched to any gene: 9. Germline CDR1 is SEHNR and CDR2 is FQNEAQ (reference sequence). The CDR3 reads CASSSDRDYITGELFF. The CDR3 DNA reads as TGTGCCAGCAGCTCTGACCGGGACTATATCACCGGGGAGCTGTTTTTT.

The genes are TRBV7-2 and TRBJ1-5, with D perhaps matching TRBD1 (5 bases). Between the trimmed V and J ends, which lost 2 bases and 5 bases, there was a span of 19 bases. In germline, CDR1 is SGHTA, CDR2 FQGNSA. The CDR3 totals 17 residues. The CDR3 loop is CASSLPGKAAKDQPQHF. Written as DNA, the CDR3 is TGTGCCAGCAGCTTACCAGGGAAGGCGGCGAAGGATCAGCCCCAGCATTTT.

This clone showed up just once. CDR3 DNA sequence: TGTGCCAGCACTTGGGGGGATAAACTGTTTTTT. Residues: CASTWGDKLFF. The rearrangement joins TRBV6-8 to TRBJ1-4; D may be TRBD1 (5 bases). Germline assignment: CDR1 MNHGY and CDR2 SAAAGT. With 7 bases removed from V and 11 bases from J, the gap between germline ends came to 11 bases. This CDR3 is built from 11 residues.

The chain carries TRBV7-2 and TRBJ2-5; D is undetermined. This CDR3 region has 13 residues. Trimming left V 2 bases short and J 5 bases short, with 9 bases between. Germline lookup yields CDR1 SGHTA and CDR2 FQGNSA. Here the CDR3 DNA reads TGTGCCAGCAGCTTAACCGTCGCGGAGACCCAGTACTTC. Its protein is CASSLTVAETQYF.

The chain combines TRBV11-2 with TRBJ2-3; perhaps D is TRBD1 or TRBD2 (5 bases each). CDR1 is SGHAT, CDR2 FQNNGV, per germline. This CDR3 comprises 12 residues. V lost 5 bases, J lost 6 bases, and 9 bases lay in between. CDR3 DNA sequence: TGTGCCAGCAGCCGGTGGGGGGATACGCAGTATTTT. It is translated as CASSRWGDTQYF. Full variable domain (missing parts from reference TRBV11-2 and TRBJ2-3): EAGVAQSPRYKIIEKRQSVAFWCNPISGHATLYWYQQILGQGPKLLIQFQNNGVVDDSQLPKDRFSAERLKGVDSTLKIQPAKLEDSAVYLCASSRWGDTQYFGPGTRLTVL.

The rearrangement links TRBV6-5 to TRBJ1-1; the match to TRBD1 covers 9 bases. Germline CDR1 reads MNHEY; CDR2 reads SVGAGI. J lost 4 bases, V lost 6 bases, and 3 bases had no gene match. This CDR3 comprises 13 residues. Here the CDR3 reads CASRWTGATEAFF. CDR3 sequence (DNA): TGTGCCAGCAGATGGACAGGGGCCACTGAAGCTTTCTTT.

This chain uses TRBV5-4 with TRBJ2-2, with D perhaps TRBD2 (7 bases). The CDR3 length is 17 residues. Germline V gene sequence: CDR1 SGHNT, CDR2 YYREEE (reference sequence). V lost 4 bases to trimming and J lost 0 bases, with 16 bases between them. Here the CDR3 reads CASSRTRGDTNTGELFF. CDR3 coding DNA: TGTGCCAGCAGCAGAACCCGGGGGGACACGAACACCGGGGAGCTGTTTTTT.

The V and J genes are TRBV23-1 and TRBJ1-6; 7 bases line up with TRBD1. TRBV23-1 is marked as an open reading frame, function uncertain. The J segment lost 0 bases and the V segment lost 0 bases, leaving 5 bases of the junction unmatched. The CDR3 spans 18 residues. CDR3 nucleotide sequence: TGCGCCAGCAGTCAATCCGGAGGGGGCAGCTCCTATAATTCACCCCTCCACTTT. Protein sequence: CASSQSGGGSSYNSPLHF.

The chain uses TRBV27 and TRBJ2-7, with D possibly called TRBD1 or TRBD2 (7 bases each). This CDR3 spans 17 amino acids. V was cut by 6 bases and J by 0 bases, with 21 bases left in between. Germline V lookup: CDR1 MNHEY, CDR2 SMNVEV (reference sequence). The CDR3 DNA reads TGTGCCAGCAGGAGCAGGGGGGGACCGGTCAGCTCCTACGAGCAGTACTTC. This codes for CASRSRGGPVSSYEQYF.

This clone was picked up one time. The chain carries TRBV7-9 and TRBJ1-2, with 7 bases lining up with TRBD1. The CDR3 is made up of 13 amino acids. In germline, CDR1 is SEHNR, CDR2 FQNEAQ (reference sequence). The junction had 7 bases not matched to a gene; V was cut back by 6 bases and J by 6 bases. This CDR3 reads CASRPDRADGYTF. CDR3 nucleotides: TGTGCCAGCAGGCCAGACAGGGCGGATGGCTACACCTTC.

V is TRBV4-1 and J is TRBJ2-1, with D perhaps TRBD1 (6 bases). Germline values: CDR1 MGHRA, CDR2 YSYEKL. Trimming shortened V by 4 bases and J by 7 bases, and 11 bases separated the two germline ends. CDR3 length: 13 residues. The chain's CDR3 is CASSPGAFNEQFF. The DNA for the CDR3 is TGCGCCAGCAGCCCAGGGGCCTTTAATGAGCAGTTCTTC.

V usage is TRBV11-2 and J usage is TRBJ2-7; no firm D call. V was cut by 3 bases and J by 0 bases, with 21 bases left in between. The CDR3 sequence is 18 residues long. CDR1 SGHAT and CDR2 FQNNGV come from the germline V gene. CDR3 bases: TGTGCCAGCAGCTTGTCATTGTTCCAGGAAAGGAGCTCCTACGAGCAGTACTTC. Translation: CASSLSLFQERSSYEQYF.

The chain combines TRBV13 with TRBJ2-5, with D unresolved. CDR1 is PRHDT and CDR2 is FYEKMQ in the germline V gene (reference sequence). The CDR3 runs 13 residues. V was shortened by 1 base and J by 6 bases, with 9 bases between the two germline ends. The CDR3 protein is CASSLEGIKTQYF. As DNA, the CDR3 is TGTGCCAGCAGCTTAGAGGGCATAAAGACCCAGTACTTC.

This clone came up once. CDR3 region: CASSPVLVSGPEKLFF. The CDR3 bases are TGTGCCAGCAGTCCCGTATTAGTATCAGGCCCTGAAAAACTGTTTTTT. This chain uses TRBV27 with TRBJ1-4; no clear D gene. Germline V gene lookup returns CDR1 MNHEY and CDR2 SMNVEV (reference sequence). Deletions cut 5 bases from V and 7 bases from J, with 20 bases between. The CDR3 totals 16 residues.

The chain carries TRBV28 and TRBJ2-1; 7 nucleotides match TRBD1. The CDR3 sequence is 16 residues long. The germline V gene encodes CDR1 MDHEN and CDR2 SYDVKM. Trimming removed 6 bases from V and 3 bases from J; junction bases left unmatched: 11. CDR3 in amino acids: CASSLTYRGYYNEQFF. The CDR3 DNA follows: TGTGCCAGCAGCCTTACATACAGGGGCTACTACAATGAGCAGTTCTTC.

Regarding this clone: The sample has other DNA sequences that encode this CDR3 too. V gene TRBV27 combines with J gene TRBJ2-1, with 8 bases identical to TRBD2. CDR1 and CDR2 (germline): MNHEY, SMNVEV (reference sequence). The CDR3 is 16 amino acids. V dropped 6 bases and J dropped 0; count of bases not matched to a gene: 7. The CDR3 is CASSLSGTSSYNEQFF. CDR3 in DNA: TGTGCCAGCAGCCTTTCCGGGACTAGCTCCTACAATGAGCAGTTCTTC.

This chain uses TRBV10-3 with TRBJ2-7; 11 bases line up with TRBD1. Trimming removed 9 bases from V and 2 bases from J; junction bases left unmatched: 6. Germline V gene data show CDR1 as ENHRY and CDR2 as SYGVKD. The CDR3 extends over 14 amino acids. DNA for the CDR3: TGTGCCATGGAACTGGACAGGGGGCCCTACGAGCAGTACTTC. This gives the protein CAMELDRGPYEQYF.

The chain is built from TRBV4-1 and TRBJ1-1; a weak D match, TRBD1 (6 bases). Trimming pared 2 bases from V and 1 base from J, leaving 8 bases between. CDR1 is MGHRA and CDR2 is YSYEKL in the germline V gene. The CDR3 contains 14 residues. The CDR3 DNA follows: TGCGCCAGCAGCCAATGGACAGCGAACACTGAAGCTTTCTTT. Translation gives CASSQWTANTEAFF.